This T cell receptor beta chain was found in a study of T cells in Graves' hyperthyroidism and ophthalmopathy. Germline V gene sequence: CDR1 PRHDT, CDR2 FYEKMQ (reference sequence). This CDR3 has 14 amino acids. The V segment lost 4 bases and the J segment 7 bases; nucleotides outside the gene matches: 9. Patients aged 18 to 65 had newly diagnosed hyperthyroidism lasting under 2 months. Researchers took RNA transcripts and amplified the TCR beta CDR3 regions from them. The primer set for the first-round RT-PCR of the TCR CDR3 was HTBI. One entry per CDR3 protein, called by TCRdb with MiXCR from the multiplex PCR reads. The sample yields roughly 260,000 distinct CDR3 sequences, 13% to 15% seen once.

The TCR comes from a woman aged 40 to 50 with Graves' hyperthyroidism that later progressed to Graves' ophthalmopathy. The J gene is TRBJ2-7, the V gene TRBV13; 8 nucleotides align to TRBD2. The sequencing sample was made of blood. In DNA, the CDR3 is TGTGCCAGCAGCTGGGGACTAGTCAGGGTTGAGCAGTACTTC. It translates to CASSWGLVRVEQYF.